These 21 T cell receptor beta chains share one sample of origin, sequenced in a study of blood T cell repertoires in COVID-19. The assay was immunoSEQ multiplex PCR, and TCRdb's table has in-frame clones only and misses some. The top ten clones hold approximately 15% of a sample with roughly 150,000 clones, about 77% of them seen once. Sequenced input: peripheral blood. The receptor set was obtained from a woman aged 80 or older with acute or convalescent COVID-19.

The rearrangement links TRBV5-1 to TRBJ2-1; 9 bases line up with TRBD2. V lost 1 base and J lost 0; bases outside the gene matches: 8. The CDR3 contains 18 residues. The germline V gene has CDR1 SGHRS and CDR2 YFSETQ. The CDR3 sequence is CASSLSGLAVSSYNEQFF. CDR3 sequence (DNA): TGCGCCAGCAGCTTGTCGGGACTAGCCGTTAGCTCCTACAATGAGCAGTTCTTC.

The V and J genes are TRBV19 and TRBJ2-3; TRBD2 matches 10 bases. The CDR3 sequence is 15 residues long. Germline V gene sequence: CDR1 LNHDA, CDR2 SQIVND (reference sequence). Germline trimming cut 7 bases from V and 3 bases from J; bases unmatched to any gene: 7. CDR3 nucleotides: TGTGCCAGTAATAGCGGGAGGATGAGAACAGATACGCAGTATTTT. This sequence encodes CASNSGRMRTDTQYF.

The CDR3 region has the DNA TGTGCCAGCAGTATACCGGGGAATAGCAATCAGCCCCAGCATTTT. Translation gives CASSIPGNSNQPQHF. The chain joins TRBV28 to TRBJ1-5; D not resolved. The CDR3 contains 15 residues. V was shortened by 5 bases and J by 0 bases, with 11 bases between the two germline ends. The V gene's germline CDR1 is MDHEN and CDR2 SYDVKM.

The J gene is TRBJ1-3, the V gene TRBV5-1, with D tentatively TRBD1 (5 bases). This CDR3 is 14 amino acids long. CDR1 SGHRS and CDR2 YFSETQ come from the germline V gene. The ends were cut back, 3 bases at V and 3 bases at J, with 10 bases in the middle. The CDR3 DNA reads TGCGCCAGCAGCTGGCAGGGCGGTGGAAACACCATATATTTT. It specifies CASSWQGGGNTIYF.

The V and J genes are TRBV5-1 and TRBJ2-3; 12 nucleotides agree with TRBD2. The CDR3 has 15 residues. Unmatched junction bases numbered 6, after V lost 4 bases and J lost 6 bases. Germline values: CDR1 SGHRS, CDR2 YFSETQ. CDR3: CASSGTSGPTDTQYF. DNA of the CDR3: TGCGCCAGCAGCGGGACTAGCGGGCCAACGGATACGCAGTATTTT.

The chain is built from TRBV3-1 (or the pseudogene TRBV3-2) and TRBJ2-1; TRBD1 aligns across 9 bases. V shed 1 base and J 8 bases; nucleotides not matched to a gene: 3. CDR3 size: 14 residues. Germline assignment: CDR1 LGHDT and CDR2 YNNKEL (reference sequence). The DNA for the CDR3 is TGTGCCAGCAGCCAAGGGGACAGGGTCCATGAGCAGTTCTTC. As protein: CASSQGDRVHEQFF.

V is TRBV2 and J is TRBJ2-2; D ambiguous. This CDR3 contains 11 residues. CDR1 is SNHLY and CDR2 is FYNNEI in the germline V gene. The V end was cut by 6 bases, the J end by 7 bases, with 6 bases between. CDR3 loop: CASRYIGELFF. CDR3 nucleotide sequence: TGTGCCAGCAGGTACATCGGGGAGCTGTTTTTT.

This sequence joins TRBV3-1 (or the pseudogene TRBV3-2) and TRBJ2-7, with 7 bases aligning to TRBD2. Trimming removed 0 bases from V and 0 bases from J; junction bases left unmatched: 5. The CDR3 totals 16 residues. The V gene's germline CDR1 is LGHDT and CDR2 YNNKEL (reference sequence). The DNA of the CDR3 is TGTGCCAGCAGCCAAGATCGACGGGGGGACTCCTACGAGCAGTACTTC. It encodes CASSQDRRGDSYEQYF.

This clone was found a few times. V and J are TRBV28 and TRBJ1-3; perhaps TRBD1 as D (5 bases). V lost 10 bases, J lost 1 base, and 11 bases lay in between. Germline lookup yields CDR1 MDHEN and CDR2 SYDVKM. The CDR3 sequence is 13 residues long. This chain's CDR3 is CAIGGVSGNTIYF. The CDR3 bases are TGTGCCATCGGAGGGGTTTCTGGAAACACCATATATTTT.

Details on this clone: The sample contains more than one DNA sequence encoding this CDR3. The chain is built from TRBV5-1 and TRBJ1-5; TRBD1 might be the D (5 bases). V was cut by 1 base and J by 4 bases, with 6 bases left in between. The CDR3 runs 13 residues. The germline V gene encodes CDR1 SGHRS and CDR2 YFSETQ. CDR3 sequence: CASSLQGNQPQHF. The CDR3 DNA is TGCGCCAGCAGCTTGCAGGGAAATCAGCCCCAGCATTTT.

The chain has TRBV7-9 and TRBJ1-3; 7 bases align to TRBD1. The CDR3 covers 18 residues. Per the germline V gene, CDR1 is SEHNR and CDR2 is FQNEAQ (reference sequence). V shed 3 bases, J shed 2 bases, and the junction held 13 bases outside the gene matches. CDR3 in DNA: TGTGCCAGCAGCTTCGCCGGGACAGCCCTTGCGGCTGGAAACACCATATATTTT. It encodes CASSFAGTALAAGNTIYF.

This clone has only one observation. CDR3 nucleotides: TGCGCCAGCAGCCAAGTGGGACAGACCTATGGCTACACCTTC. Translating gives CASSQVGQTYGYTF. This chain uses TRBV4-1 with TRBJ1-2; 7 bases fit TRBD1. The V segment lost 1 base and the J segment 4 bases; nucleotides outside the gene matches: 3. The CDR3 is made up of 14 amino acids. Germline V gives CDR1 MGHRA, CDR2 YSYEKL.

The rearrangement joins TRBV7-8 to TRBJ2-1; D not certain. V lost 1 base and J lost 6, with 7 bases in between. Per germline, CDR1 SGHVS and CDR2 FQNEAQ. The CDR3 has 13 amino acids. DNA for the CDR3: TGTGCCAGCAGCTTAGAACTTTTCAATGAGCAGTTCTTC. Translation: CASSLELFNEQFF.

The V call is TRBV5-1, the J call TRBJ2-2, with D perhaps TRBD1 (6 bases). CDR1 SGHRS and CDR2 YFSETQ come from the germline V gene. CDR3 size: 15 residues. V lost 5 bases and J 3 bases, leaving 14 bases between the germline ends. CDR3 sequence: CASSAGSGDTGELFF. CDR3 DNA sequence: TGCGCCAGCAGTGCCGGGTCAGGGGACACCGGGGAGCTGTTTTTT.

CDR3 loop: CASSEARTGARGKLFF. The CDR3 nucleotides read TGTGCCAGCAGTGAAGCCAGGACAGGGGCGCGCGGAAAACTGTTTTTT. This chain uses TRBV6-1 with TRBJ1-4, with 9 bases matching TRBD1. Trimming cost V 0 bases and J 10 bases; bases outside gene matches: 9. CDR1 and CDR2 from the germline V gene are MNHNS and SASEGT. CDR3 length: 16 residues.

The rearrangement links TRBV4-1 to TRBJ1-5; D is possibly TRBD1 (5 bases). Deletions cut 3 bases from V and 4 bases from J, with 7 bases between. This CDR3 is built from 13 residues. CDR1 and CDR2 from the germline V gene are MGHRA and YSYEKL. Written as DNA, the CDR3 is TGCGCCAGCAGCCACCGGGGGAATCAGCCCCAGCATTTT. This codes for CASSHRGNQPQHF.

This chain links TRBV18 with TRBJ2-1; TRBD2 might be the D (5 bases). Between the trimmed V and J ends, which lost 0 bases and 7 bases, there was a span of 13 bases. The CDR3 is 15 residues long. In germline, CDR1 is KGHSH, CDR2 LQKENI. CDR3 protein: CASSPPFGVGNEQFF. The CDR3 nucleotides are TGTGCCAGCTCACCACCGTTCGGGGTGGGGAATGAGCAGTTCTTC.

This chain joins TRBV30 and TRBJ1-1, with D hard to call. This CDR3 is 12 amino acids long. V was clipped by 4 bases and J by 4 bases, with 10 bases between them. Germline CDR1 reads GTSNPN; CDR2 reads SVGIG (reference sequence). The CDR3 nucleotides read TGTGCCTGGATCGCGAGAGGCACTGAAGCTTTCTTT. Translating gives CAWIARGTEAFF. The variable domain in full, completed from reference TRBV30 and TRBJ1-1, reads SQTIHQWPATLVQPVGSPLSLECTVEGTSNPNLYWYRQAAGRGLQLLFYSVGIGQISSEVPQNLSASRPQDRQFILSSKKLLLSDSGFYLCAWIARGTEAFFGQGTRLTVV.

The chain has TRBV5-6 and TRBJ2-7; 9 bases line up with TRBD1. Germline CDR1 SGHDT, CDR2 YYEEEE. J lost 4 bases, V lost 4 bases, and 9 bases had no gene match. The CDR3 runs to 15 residues. The chain's CDR3 is CASSQGQGTGYEQYF. The CDR3 region has the DNA TGTGCCAGCAGCCAAGGACAGGGGACAGGGTACGAGCAGTACTTC.

V usage is TRBV30 and J usage is TRBJ2-1; D is perhaps TRBD2 (5 bases). V lost 2 bases to trimming and J lost 1 base, with 9 bases between them. CDR1 GTSNPN and CDR2 SVGIG come from the germline V gene (reference sequence). The length of the CDR3 is 14 residues. The CDR3 sequence: CAWSYGDSYNEQFF. CDR3 nucleotides: TGTGCCTGGAGTTACGGGGATTCCTACAATGAGCAGTTCTTC.

The chain carries TRBV10-3 and TRBJ1-4, with a weak D call TRBD1 (5 bases). Germline CDR1 is ENHRY and CDR2 is SYGVKD. The CDR3 contains 13 residues. V was clipped by 4 bases and J by 8 bases, with 11 bases between them. The CDR3 DNA is TGTGCCATCAGTGCGGGGGGGAGGGAAAAACTGTTTTTT. Translated: CAISAGGREKLFF.